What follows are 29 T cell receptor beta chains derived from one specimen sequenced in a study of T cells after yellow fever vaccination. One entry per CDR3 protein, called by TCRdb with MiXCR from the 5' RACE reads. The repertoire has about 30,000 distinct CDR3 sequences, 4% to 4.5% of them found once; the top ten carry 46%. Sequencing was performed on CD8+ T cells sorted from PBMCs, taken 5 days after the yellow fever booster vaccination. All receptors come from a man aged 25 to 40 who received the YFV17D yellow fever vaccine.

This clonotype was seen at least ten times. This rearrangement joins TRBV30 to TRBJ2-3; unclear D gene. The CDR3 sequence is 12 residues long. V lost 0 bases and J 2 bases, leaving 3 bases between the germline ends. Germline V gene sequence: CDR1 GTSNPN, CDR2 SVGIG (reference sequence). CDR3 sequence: CAWSVATDTQYF. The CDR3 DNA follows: TGTGCCTGGAGTGTGGCCACAGATACGCAGTATTTT.

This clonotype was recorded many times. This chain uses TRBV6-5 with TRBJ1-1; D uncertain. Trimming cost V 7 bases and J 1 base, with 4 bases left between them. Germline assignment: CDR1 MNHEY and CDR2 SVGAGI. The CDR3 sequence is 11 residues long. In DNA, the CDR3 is TGTGCCAGCATAACGAACACTGAAGCTTTCTTT. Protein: CASITNTEAFF.

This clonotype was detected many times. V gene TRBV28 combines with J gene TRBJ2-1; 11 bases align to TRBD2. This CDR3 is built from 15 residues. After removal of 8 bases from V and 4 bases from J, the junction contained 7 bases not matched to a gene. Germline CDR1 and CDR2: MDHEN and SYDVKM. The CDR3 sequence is CASWELAGDYNEQFF. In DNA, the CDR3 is TGTGCCAGCTGGGAACTAGCGGGGGATTACAATGAGCAGTTCTTC.

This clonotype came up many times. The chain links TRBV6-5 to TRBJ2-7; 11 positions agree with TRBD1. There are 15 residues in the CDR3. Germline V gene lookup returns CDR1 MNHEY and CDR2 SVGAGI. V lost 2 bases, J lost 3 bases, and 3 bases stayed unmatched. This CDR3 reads CASSYAGTGGYEQYF. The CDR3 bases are TGTGCCAGCAGTTACGCCGGGACAGGGGGCTACGAGCAGTACTTC.

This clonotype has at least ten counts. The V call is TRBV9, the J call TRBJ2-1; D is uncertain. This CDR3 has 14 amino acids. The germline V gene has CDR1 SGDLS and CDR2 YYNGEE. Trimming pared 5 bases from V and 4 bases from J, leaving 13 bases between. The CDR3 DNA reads TGTGCCAGCAGTGCGCAAGCCCGTTACAATGAGCAGTTCTTC. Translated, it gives CASSAQARYNEQFF. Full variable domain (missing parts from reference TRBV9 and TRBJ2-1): DSGVTQTPKHLITATGQRVTLRCSPRSGDLSVYWYQQSLDQGLQFLIQYYNGEERAKGNILERFSAQQFPDLHSELNLSSLELGDSALYFCASSAQARYNEQFFGPGTRLTVL.

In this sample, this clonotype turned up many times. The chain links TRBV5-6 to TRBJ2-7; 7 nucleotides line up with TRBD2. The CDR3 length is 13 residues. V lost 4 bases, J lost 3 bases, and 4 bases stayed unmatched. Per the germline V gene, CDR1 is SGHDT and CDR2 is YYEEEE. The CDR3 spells CASSVRDYYEQYF. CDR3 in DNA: TGTGCCAGCAGCGTGCGGGACTACTACGAGCAGTACTTC.

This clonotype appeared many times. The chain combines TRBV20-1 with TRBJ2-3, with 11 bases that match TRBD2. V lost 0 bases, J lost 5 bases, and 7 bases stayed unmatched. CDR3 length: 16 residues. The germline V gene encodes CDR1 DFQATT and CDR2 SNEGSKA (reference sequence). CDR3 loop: CSARDPASGRIDTQYF. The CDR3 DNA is TGCAGTGCTAGAGATCCAGCTAGCGGGAGGATAGATACGCAGTATTTT.

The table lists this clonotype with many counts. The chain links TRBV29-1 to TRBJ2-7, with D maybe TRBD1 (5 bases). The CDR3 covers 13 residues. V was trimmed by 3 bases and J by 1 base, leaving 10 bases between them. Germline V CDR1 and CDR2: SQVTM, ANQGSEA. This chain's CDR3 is CSVEFSGSYEQYF. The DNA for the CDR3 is TGCAGCGTTGAGTTTTCAGGGTCCTACGAGCAGTACTTC.

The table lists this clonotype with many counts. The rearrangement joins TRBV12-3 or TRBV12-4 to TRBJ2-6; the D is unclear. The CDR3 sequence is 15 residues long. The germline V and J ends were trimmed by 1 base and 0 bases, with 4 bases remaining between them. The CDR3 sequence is CASSLGHSGANVLTF. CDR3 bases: TGTGCCAGCAGTTTAGGCCACTCTGGGGCCAACGTCCTGACTTTC.

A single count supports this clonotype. The CDR3 loop reads CAICLSWTGEDAKNIQYF. The CDR3 coding sequence is TGTGCCATCTGTTTAAGCTGGACAGGGGAGGACGCCAAAAACATTCAGTACTTC. This chain connects TRBV12-3 or TRBV12-4 to TRBJ2-4; TRBD1 agrees at 9 bases. J was trimmed by 1 base and V by 10 bases; bases with no gene match: 17. This CDR3 spans 18 amino acids.

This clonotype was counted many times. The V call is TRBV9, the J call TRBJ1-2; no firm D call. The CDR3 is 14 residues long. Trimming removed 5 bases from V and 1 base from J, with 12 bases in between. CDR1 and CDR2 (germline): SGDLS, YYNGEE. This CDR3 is CASRKSGDNYGYTF. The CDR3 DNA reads TGTGCCAGCAGGAAAAGTGGAGATAACTATGGCTACACCTTC.

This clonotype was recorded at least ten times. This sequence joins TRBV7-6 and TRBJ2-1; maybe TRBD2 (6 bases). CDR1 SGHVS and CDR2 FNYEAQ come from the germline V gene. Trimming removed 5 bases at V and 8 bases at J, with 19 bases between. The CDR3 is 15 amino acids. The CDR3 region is CASSPSALDIYEQFF. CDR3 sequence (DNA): TGTGCCAGCAGCCCTAGCGCCCTAGATATCTATGAGCAGTTCTTC.

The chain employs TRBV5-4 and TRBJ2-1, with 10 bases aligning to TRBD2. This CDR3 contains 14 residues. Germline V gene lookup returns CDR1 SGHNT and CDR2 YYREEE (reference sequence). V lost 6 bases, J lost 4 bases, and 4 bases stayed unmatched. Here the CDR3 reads CASTLAGDYNEQFF. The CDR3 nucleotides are TGTGCCAGCACTCTAGCGGGAGATTACAATGAGCAGTTCTTC.

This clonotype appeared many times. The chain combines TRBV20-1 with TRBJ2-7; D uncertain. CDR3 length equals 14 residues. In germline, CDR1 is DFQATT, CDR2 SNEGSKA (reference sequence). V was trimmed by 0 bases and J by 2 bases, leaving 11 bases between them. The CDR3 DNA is TGCAGTGCTAGAGATCGGGCCCGGCCCTACGAGCAGTACTTC. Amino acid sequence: CSARDRARPYEQYF.

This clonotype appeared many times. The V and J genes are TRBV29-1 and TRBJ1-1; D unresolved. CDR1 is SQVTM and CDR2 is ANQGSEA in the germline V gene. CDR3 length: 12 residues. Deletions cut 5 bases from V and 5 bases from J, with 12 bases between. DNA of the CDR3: TGCAGCGTTCAGACAAAGTGGACTGAAGCTTTCTTT. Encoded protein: CSVQTKWTEAFF.

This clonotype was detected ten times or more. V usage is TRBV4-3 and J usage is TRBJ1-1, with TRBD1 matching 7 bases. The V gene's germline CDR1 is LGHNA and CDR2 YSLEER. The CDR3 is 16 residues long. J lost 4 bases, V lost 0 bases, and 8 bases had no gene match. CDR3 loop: CASSQDRQGGITEAFF. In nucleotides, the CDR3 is TGCGCCAGCAGCCAAGATAGGCAGGGGGGGATCACTGAAGCTTTCTTT.

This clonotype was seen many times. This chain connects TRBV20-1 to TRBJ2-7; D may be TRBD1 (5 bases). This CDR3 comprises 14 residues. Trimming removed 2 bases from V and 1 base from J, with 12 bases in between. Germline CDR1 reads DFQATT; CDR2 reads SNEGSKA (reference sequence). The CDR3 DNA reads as TGCAGTGCTAGAACGACAGAACGTTCCTACGAGCAGTACTTC. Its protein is CSARTTERSYEQYF.

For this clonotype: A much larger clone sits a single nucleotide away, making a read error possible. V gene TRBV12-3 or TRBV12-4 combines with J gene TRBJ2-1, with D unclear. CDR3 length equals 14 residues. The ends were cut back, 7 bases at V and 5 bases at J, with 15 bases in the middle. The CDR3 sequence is CASTLETLNNEQFF. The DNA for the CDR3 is TGTGCCAGCACTTTGGAGACCTTAAACAATGAGCAGTTCTTC.

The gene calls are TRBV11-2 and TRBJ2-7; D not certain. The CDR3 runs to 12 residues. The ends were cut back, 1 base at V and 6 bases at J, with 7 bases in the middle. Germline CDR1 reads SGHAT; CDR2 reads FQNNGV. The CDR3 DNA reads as TGTGCCAGCAGCTTAGGCCTGCCCGAGCAGTACTTC. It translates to CASSLGLPEQYF. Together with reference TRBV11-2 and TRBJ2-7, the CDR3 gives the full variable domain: EAGVAQSPRYKIIEKRQSVAFWCNPISGHATLYWYQQILGQGPKLLIQFQNNGVVDDSQLPKDRFSAERLKGVDSTLKIQPAKLEDSAVYLCASSLGLPEQYFGPGTRLTVT.

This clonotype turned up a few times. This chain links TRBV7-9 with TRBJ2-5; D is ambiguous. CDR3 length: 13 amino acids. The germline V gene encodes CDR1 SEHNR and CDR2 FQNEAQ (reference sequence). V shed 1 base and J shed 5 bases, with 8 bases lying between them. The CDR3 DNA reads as TGTGCCAGCAGCTTAGAGTATCCGGAGACCCAGTACTTC. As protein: CASSLEYPETQYF.

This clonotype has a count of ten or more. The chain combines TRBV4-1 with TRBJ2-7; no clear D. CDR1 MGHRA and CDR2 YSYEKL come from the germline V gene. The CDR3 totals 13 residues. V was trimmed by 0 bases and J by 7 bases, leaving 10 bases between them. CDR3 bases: TGCGCCAGCAGCCAAGAACCTGCGGTGGAGCAGTACTTC. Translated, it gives CASSQEPAVEQYF.

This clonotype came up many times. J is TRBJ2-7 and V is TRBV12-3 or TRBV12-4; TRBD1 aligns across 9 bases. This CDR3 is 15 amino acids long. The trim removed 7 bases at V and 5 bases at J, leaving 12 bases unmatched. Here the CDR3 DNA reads TGTGCCAGCATGAGTAGTGACAGGGGGTTAGACGAGCAGTACTTC. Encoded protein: CASMSSDRGLDEQYF.

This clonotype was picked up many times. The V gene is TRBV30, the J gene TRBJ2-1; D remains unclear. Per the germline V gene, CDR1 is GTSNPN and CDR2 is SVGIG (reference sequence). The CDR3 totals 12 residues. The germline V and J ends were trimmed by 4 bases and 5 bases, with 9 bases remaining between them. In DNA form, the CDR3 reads TGTGCCTGGACCCATCAGCACAATGAGCAGTTCTTC. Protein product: CAWTHQHNEQFF.

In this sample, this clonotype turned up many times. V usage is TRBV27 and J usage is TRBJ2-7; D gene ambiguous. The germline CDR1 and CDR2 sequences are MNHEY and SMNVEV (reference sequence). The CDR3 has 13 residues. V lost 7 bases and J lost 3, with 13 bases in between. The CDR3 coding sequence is TGTGCCAGCAAGAAAACAGAACTCTACGAGCAGTACTTC. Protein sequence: CASKKTELYEQYF.

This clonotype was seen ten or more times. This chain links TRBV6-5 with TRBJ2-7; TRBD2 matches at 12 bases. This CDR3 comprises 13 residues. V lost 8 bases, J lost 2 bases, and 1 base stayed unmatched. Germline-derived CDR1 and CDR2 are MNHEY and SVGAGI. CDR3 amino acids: CASLAGGTYEQYF. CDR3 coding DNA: TGTGCCAGCCTAGCGGGAGGGACCTACGAGCAGTACTTC.

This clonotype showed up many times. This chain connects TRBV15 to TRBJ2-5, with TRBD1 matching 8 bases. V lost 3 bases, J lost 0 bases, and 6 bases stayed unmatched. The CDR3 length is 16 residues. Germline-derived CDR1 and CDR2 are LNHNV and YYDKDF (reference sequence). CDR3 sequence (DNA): TGTGCCACCAGCAGCCGGGACAGGATCGACCAAGAGACCCAGTACTTC. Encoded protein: CATSSRDRIDQETQYF.

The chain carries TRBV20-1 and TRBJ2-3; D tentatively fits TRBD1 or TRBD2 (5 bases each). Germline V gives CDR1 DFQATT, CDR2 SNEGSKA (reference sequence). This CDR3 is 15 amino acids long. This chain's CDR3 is CCSWALGPGTDTQYF. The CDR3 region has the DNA TGCTGCTCTTGGGCCCTGGGACCGGGCACAGATACGCAGTATTTT.

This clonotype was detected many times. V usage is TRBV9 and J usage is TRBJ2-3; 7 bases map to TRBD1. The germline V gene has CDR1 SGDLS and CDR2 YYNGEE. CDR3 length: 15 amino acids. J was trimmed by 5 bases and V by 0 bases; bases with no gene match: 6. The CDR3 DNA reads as TGTGCCAGCAGCGTAGACGGCAGGGGGTTAGATACGCAGTATTTT. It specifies CASSVDGRGLDTQYF.

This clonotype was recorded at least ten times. CDR3 protein: CASRDTPESFEQYF. The DNA of the CDR3 is TGTGCCAGCAGGGATACCCCGGAAAGTTTCGAGCAGTACTTC. V usage is TRBV12-3 or TRBV12-4 and J usage is TRBJ2-7, with D uncertain. The V end lost 6 bases, the J end lost 6 bases, and 18 bases lay between the germline ends. The CDR3 runs to 14 residues.